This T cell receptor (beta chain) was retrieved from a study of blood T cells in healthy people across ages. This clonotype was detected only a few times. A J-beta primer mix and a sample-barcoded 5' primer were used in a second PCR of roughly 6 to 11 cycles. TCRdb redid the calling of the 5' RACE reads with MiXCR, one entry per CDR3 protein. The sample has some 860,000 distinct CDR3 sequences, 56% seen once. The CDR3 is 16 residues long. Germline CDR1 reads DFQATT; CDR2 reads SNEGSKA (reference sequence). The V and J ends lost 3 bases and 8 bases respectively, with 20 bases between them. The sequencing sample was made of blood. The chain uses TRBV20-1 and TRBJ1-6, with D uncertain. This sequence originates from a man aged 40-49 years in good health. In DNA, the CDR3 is TGCAGTGCTAGGGCTATAGGGAACAGCGCCTATTCACCCCTCCACTTT. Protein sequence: CSARAIGNSAYSPLHF.